A single T cell receptor beta chain is shown here with its context. Its matching antigen is unknown. This related bone marrow graft donor gave peripheral blood on the day of marrow donation. This specimen comes from a study of T cells after posttransplantation cyclophosphamide. Whole-study results and caveats: Donor-recipient repertoire similarity was low at 1-2 months, rising over year one. Tissue-infiltrating T cells from skin or gut overlapped little with blood T cells. Recipient CMV seropositivity and CMV reactivation strongly tracked TRB clonality.

V was pared by 5 bases and J by 4 bases, with 11 bases between. CDR3 length equals 12 residues. CDR1 is GTSNPN and CDR2 is SVGIG in the germline V gene (reference sequence). The data were produced by immunoSEQ multiplex PCR, yet TCRdb's version contains in-frame clones alone and is incomplete. The sample was found to contain tens of thousands of clones, and every one recurs. The clonotype comes from a woman aged 45 to 65 in good health and a related stem cell transplant donor. The chain couples TRBV30 to TRBJ1-1, with D unclear. Sequences were obtained from PBMCs. The CDR3 DNA reads TGTGCCTGGGGTAGGGTGGGCACTGAAGCTTTCTTT. This sequence encodes CAWGRVGTEAFF.